Following are 9 T cell receptor beta chains from one sample sequenced in a study of control samples from healthy donors and cancer patients. The data were produced by immunoSEQ multiplex PCR, yet TCRdb's version contains in-frame clones alone and is incomplete. Of around 100,000 clones in the sample, roughly 84% were seen once. Sequenced: blood. These receptors were obtained from a woman aged 50 to 60 in good health.

This chain uses TRBV19 with TRBJ1-2, with TRBD1 as a possible D gene (5 bases). Trimming left V 5 bases short and J 2 bases short, with 24 bases between. The CDR3 runs 18 residues. In germline, CDR1 is LNHDA, CDR2 SQIVND (reference sequence). CDR3 protein: CASSFKPSVRGGNYGYTF. The CDR3, as DNA: TGTGCCAGTAGTTTTAAGCCTTCTGTTCGGGGGGGGAACTATGGCTACACCTTC.

The CDR3 sequence is CASSFNRVYGYTF. The CDR3 DNA reads as TGTGCCAGCAGCTTTAACAGGGTCTATGGCTACACCTTC. V gene TRBV11-2 combines with J gene TRBJ1-2, with D possibly TRBD1 on 6 matching bases. This CDR3 comprises 13 residues. V was clipped by 3 bases and J by 4 bases, with 9 bases between them. Germline CDR1 and CDR2: SGHAT and FQNNGV.

The genes are TRBV23-1 and TRBJ2-1; D is unclear. TRBV23-1 is annotated as an ORF whose role is uncertain. The CDR3 is 17 residues long. With 3 bases removed from V and 0 bases from J, the gap between germline ends came to 15 bases. In DNA form, the CDR3 reads TGCGCCAGCAGTCACTCGCCCCGGCCCACCTCCTACAATGAGCAGTTCTTC. It yields the protein CASSHSPRPTSYNEQFF.

Concerning this clone itself: Different DNA sequences within this sample yield the same CDR3. CDR3 sequence (DNA): TGTGCCAGCAGTGAATCGGGACAGGGTAGGAATGAGCAGTTCTTC. Translated: CASSESGQGRNEQFF. The V gene is TRBV25-1, the J gene TRBJ2-1; 9 nucleotides agree with TRBD1. CDR1 is MGHDK and CDR2 is SYGVNS in the germline V gene. The junction had 5 bases not matched to a gene; V was cut back by 1 base and J by 7 bases. The CDR3 has 15 amino acids.

V usage is TRBV11-2 and J usage is TRBJ2-4; D gene ambiguous. The V gene lost 3 bases and the J gene lost 4 bases, with 7 bases spanning the gap. The germline gives CDR1 SGHAT, CDR2 FQNNGV. The CDR3 runs to 13 residues. CDR3 nucleotides: TGTGCCAGCAGCTTTAGGTTAAAAAACATTCAGTACTTC. Translating it yields CASSFRLKNIQYF. Supplemented by reference TRBV11-2 and TRBJ2-4, the full variable domain reads EAGVAQSPRYKIIEKRQSVAFWCNPISGHATLYWYQQILGQGPKLLIQFQNNGVVDDSQLPKDRFSAERLKGVDSTLKIQPAKLEDSAVYLCASSFRLKNIQYFGAGTRLSVL.

CDR3 sequence reads: CASSFSRGLNYGYTF. DNA for the CDR3: TGTGCCAGCAGCTTCAGCAGGGGGTTGAACTATGGCTACACCTTC. J is TRBJ1-2 and V is TRBV11-2, with TRBD1 matching over 7 bases. The CDR3 totals 15 residues. After removal of 3 bases from V and 2 bases from J, the junction contained 6 bases not matched to a gene. From germline, CDR1 is SGHAT and CDR2 FQNNGV.

The J gene is TRBJ1-1, the V gene TRBV6-1, with 7 bases fitting TRBD1. CDR3 length equals 16 residues. Germline trimming cut 2 bases from V and 5 bases from J; bases unmatched to any gene: 11. Germline CDR1 reads MNHNS; CDR2 reads SASEGT. CDR3 coding DNA: TGTGCCAGCAGTGAATTCCCCCTCAGGGGGTGGACTGAAGCTTTCTTT. This sequence encodes CASSEFPLRGWTEAFF.

This clone has only one observation. This chain joins TRBV7-8 and TRBJ1-5; tentatively, D is TRBD1 (5 bases). Trimming pared 3 bases from V and 8 bases from J, leaving 11 bases between. CDR3 length: 13 amino acids. Germline CDR1 is SGHVS and CDR2 is FQNEAQ. In DNA form, the CDR3 reads TGTGCCAGCAGCTTTAGTAAGGACAAGCCCCAGCATTTT. Protein product: CASSFSKDKPQHF.

This chain uses TRBV29-1 with TRBJ1-1; TRBD1 matches 7 bases. CDR3 length: 11 residues. The germline V gene has CDR1 SQVTM and CDR2 ANQGSEA. Losses at the gene ends were 4 bases for V and 8 bases for J; bases not matched to a gene: 4. CDR3: CSVGDRAEAFF. For the CDR3, the DNA is TGCAGCGTTGGCGACAGGGCGGAAGCTTTCTTT.